These 3 T cell receptor beta chains were all obtained from the same sample, sequenced in a study of blood T cell repertoires in COVID-19. Data came from immunoSEQ multiplex PCR; TCRdb stores just in-frame clones and leaves some out. The data show about 190,000 clones, approximately 88% seen once. Sequencing input: peripheral blood. These TCRs come from a man aged 40-49 years with acute or convalescent COVID-19.

The V call is TRBV6-5, the J call TRBJ2-7; 9 positions match TRBD1. The CDR3 is made up of 14 amino acids. Germline V CDR1 and CDR2: MNHEY, SVGAGI. After removal of 5 bases from V and 5 bases from J, the junction contained 7 bases not matched to a gene. As DNA, the CDR3 is TGTGCCAGCAGTCGCACGGGACAGGGCCACGAGCAGTACTTC. Its translation is CASSRTGQGHEQYF.

CDR3 amino acids: CSGSRDSSYNEQFF. CDR3 DNA: TGCAGCGGCTCCCGGGACAGCTCCTACAATGAGCAGTTCTTC. The V call is TRBV29-1, the J call TRBJ2-1; 7 bases align to TRBD1. The germline V gene has CDR1 SQVTM and CDR2 ANQGSEA. The CDR3 is 14 amino acids. Trimming took 7 bases from V and 0 from J; bases not matched to a gene: 6.

This clone was detected once. CDR3 region: CASSEAQGPYEQYF. CDR3 in DNA: TGTGCCAGCAGTGAAGCGCAGGGGCCCTACGAGCAGTACTTC. The chain combines TRBV2 with TRBJ2-7; possible D gene TRBD1, 6 bases. This CDR3 comprises 14 residues. Trimming shortened V by 0 bases and J by 2 bases, and 8 bases separated the two germline ends. The germline CDR1 and CDR2 sequences are SNHLY and FYNNEI.